The 9 T cell receptor beta chains presented below share a single source sample, sequenced in a study of immune characterization of retroperitoneal liposarcoma. TCRdb re-called the PCR reads with MiXCR, one entry per CDR3 protein. The table includes 10,000 or so distinct CDR3 sequences, about 30% detected once. Sequencing input: tumor tissue. These receptors all come from a female donor with retroperitoneal liposarcoma.

The chain links TRBV10-2 to TRBJ2-5; 9 bases fit TRBD1. The CDR3 has 13 residues. Trimming at V came to 7 bases and at J to 5 bases, leaving 5 bases not matched to a gene. CDR1 and CDR2 from the germline V gene are WSHSY and SAAADI. CDR3: CASNQQGAETQYF. CDR3 sequence (DNA): TGCGCCAGCAACCAACAGGGGGCTGAGACCCAGTACTTC.

This clonotype is categorized as medium-sized (0.01 to 0.1%). The J gene is TRBJ2-5, the V gene TRBV12-3 or TRBV12-4, with 9 bases that match TRBD1. TRBJ2-1 matches the DNA end more closely, so the J call is doubtful. CDR3 length equals 15 residues. The CDR3 nucleotides read TGTGCCAGCAGTTTAGGGGACAGGGACCGAGAGACCCAGTTCTTC. Encoded protein: CASSLGDRDRETQFF.

This clonotype came up a few times. This chain connects TRBV6-6 to TRBJ2-4; 14 bases are shared with TRBD2. The end of the DNA aligns better with TRBJ2-5, so the J call may be wrong. The CDR3 length is 16 residues. The V gene's germline CDR1 is MNHNY and CDR2 SVGAGI (reference sequence). The CDR3 sequence is CASSYGTSGRMGTQYF. CDR3 coding DNA: TGTGCCAGCAGTTACGGGACTAGCGGGAGAATGGGGACCCAGTACTTC.

This clonotype was seen at least ten times. The rearrangement joins TRBV6-1 to TRBJ2-1; D possibly corresponds to TRBD1 (6 bases). Trimming took 5 bases from V and 13 from J, leaving 24 bases between them. Germline V gene sequence: CDR1 MNHNS, CDR2 SASEGT. This CDR3 region has 15 residues. The CDR3 spells CASSLPTGLEETQFF. CDR3 DNA sequence: TGTGCCAGCAGTCTGCCAACAGGGTTGGAAGAGACCCAGTTCTTC.

The rearrangement uses TRBV6-1 and TRBJ1-5; D possibly corresponds to TRBD1 (5 bases). V dropped 8 bases and J dropped 7 bases, with 21 bases sitting between them. Per the germline V gene, CDR1 is MNHNS and CDR2 is SASEGT. The CDR3 loop spans 15 amino acids. This CDR3 reads CASARGTSSSQPQHF. The CDR3, as DNA: TGTGCCAGCGCCCGGGGGACTTCCTCGAGCCAGCCCCAGCATTTT.

This clonotype was counted a single time. The chain couples TRBV6-6 to TRBJ2-1; possibly TRBD1 or TRBD2 for D (5 bases each). The J call could be wrong; TRBJ2-7 is a better fit for the DNA end. Germline CDR1 reads MNHNY; CDR2 reads SVGAGI (reference sequence). This CDR3 comprises 14 residues. The CDR3 spells CASGGLSSYNEQYF. The CDR3 DNA reads as TGTGCCAGCGGGGGTCTTAGCTCCTACAATGAGCAGTACTTC.

This clonotype was recorded a few times. The rearrangement links TRBV6-1 to TRBJ1-6; 10 bases fit TRBD1. The CDR3 is 16 amino acids. The ends lost 5 bases at V and 9 bases at J; junction bases unmatched: 10. Germline CDR1 reads MNHNS; CDR2 reads SASEGT. The CDR3 reads CASSLVGQGVSSPLHF. CDR3 in DNA: TGTGCCAGCAGTCTTGTCGGACAGGGGGTGAGTTCACCCCTCCACTTT.

The rearrangement uses TRBV27 and TRBJ2-1, with TRBD1 as a possible D gene (6 bases). There are 17 residues in the CDR3. In germline, CDR1 is MNHEY, CDR2 SMNVEV (reference sequence). V lost 4 bases and J lost 0, with 16 bases in between. The CDR3 DNA reads TGTGCCAGCAGTTCAGGGGCGGGCGCGAGCTCCTACAATGAGCAGTTCTTC. This gives the protein CASSSGAGASSYNEQFF.

The chain couples TRBV7-2 to TRBJ1-1; D gene ambiguous. The germline V gene encodes CDR1 SGHTA and CDR2 FQGNSA. CDR3 length equals 12 residues. Trimming stripped 1 base from V and 11 bases from J, with 11 bases between. The CDR3 DNA follows: TGTGCCAGCAGCTTAGACGGGCAGTCCGCTTTCTTT. It encodes CASSLDGQSAFF.